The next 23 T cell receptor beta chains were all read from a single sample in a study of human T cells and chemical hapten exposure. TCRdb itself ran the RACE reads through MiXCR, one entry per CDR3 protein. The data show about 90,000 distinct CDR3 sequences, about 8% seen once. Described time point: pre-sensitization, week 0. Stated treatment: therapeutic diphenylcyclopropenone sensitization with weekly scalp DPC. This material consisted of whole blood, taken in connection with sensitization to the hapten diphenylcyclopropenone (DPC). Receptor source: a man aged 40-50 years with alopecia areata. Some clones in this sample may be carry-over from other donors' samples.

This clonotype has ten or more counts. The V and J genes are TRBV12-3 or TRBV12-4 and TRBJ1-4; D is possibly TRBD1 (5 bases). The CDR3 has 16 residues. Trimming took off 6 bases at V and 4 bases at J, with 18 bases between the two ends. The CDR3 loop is CASSPESGVGNEKLFF. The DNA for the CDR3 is TGTGCCAGCAGCCCCGAATCGGGGGTAGGTAATGAAAAACTGTTTTTT.

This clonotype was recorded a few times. The CDR3, as DNA: TGTGCCAGCAGCGTAAGCTTGGCGGGAGTAGGTAATGAGCAGTTCTTC. Its protein product is CASSVSLAGVGNEQFF. The rearrangement joins TRBV9 to TRBJ2-1, with 7 positions matching TRBD2. Unmatched junction bases numbered 11, after V lost 1 base and J lost 7 bases. Germline lookup yields CDR1 SGDLS and CDR2 YYNGEE. This CDR3 has 16 residues.

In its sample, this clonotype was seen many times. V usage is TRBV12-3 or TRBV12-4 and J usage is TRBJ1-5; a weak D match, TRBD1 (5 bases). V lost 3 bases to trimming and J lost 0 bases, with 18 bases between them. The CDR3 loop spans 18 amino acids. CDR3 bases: TGTGCCAGCAGTTTGTCGAAAGGGACCGCTAATAGCAATCAGCCCCAGCATTTT. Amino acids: CASSLSKGTANSNQPQHF.

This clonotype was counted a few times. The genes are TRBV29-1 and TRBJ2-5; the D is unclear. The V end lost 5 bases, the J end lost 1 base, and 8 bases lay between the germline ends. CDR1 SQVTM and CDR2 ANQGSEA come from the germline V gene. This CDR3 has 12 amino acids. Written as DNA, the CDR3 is TGCAGCGTTTCCCCCGGCCAAGAGACCCAGTACTTC. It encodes CSVSPGQETQYF.

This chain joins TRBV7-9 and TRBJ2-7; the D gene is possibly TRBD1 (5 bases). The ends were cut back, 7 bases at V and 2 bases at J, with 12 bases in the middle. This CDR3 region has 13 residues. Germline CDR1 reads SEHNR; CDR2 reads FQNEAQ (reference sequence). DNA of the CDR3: TGTGCCAGCACCACGACAGAGGCCTACGAGCAGTACGTC. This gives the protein CASTTTEAYEQYV.

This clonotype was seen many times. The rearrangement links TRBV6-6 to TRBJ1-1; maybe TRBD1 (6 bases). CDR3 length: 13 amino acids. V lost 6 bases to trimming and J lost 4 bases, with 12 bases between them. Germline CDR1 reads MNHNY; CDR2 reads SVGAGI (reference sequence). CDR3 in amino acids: CASRFDRTTEAFF. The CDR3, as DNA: TGTGCCAGCAGATTTGACAGGACCACTGAAGCTTTCTTT.

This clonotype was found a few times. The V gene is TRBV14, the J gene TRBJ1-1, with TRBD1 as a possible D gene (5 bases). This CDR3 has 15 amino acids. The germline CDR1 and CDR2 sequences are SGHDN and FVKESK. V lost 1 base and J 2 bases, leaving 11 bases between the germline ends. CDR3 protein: CASSQAGYGNTEAFF. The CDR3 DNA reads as TGTGCCAGCAGCCAAGCAGGGTACGGTAACACTGAAGCTTTCTTT.

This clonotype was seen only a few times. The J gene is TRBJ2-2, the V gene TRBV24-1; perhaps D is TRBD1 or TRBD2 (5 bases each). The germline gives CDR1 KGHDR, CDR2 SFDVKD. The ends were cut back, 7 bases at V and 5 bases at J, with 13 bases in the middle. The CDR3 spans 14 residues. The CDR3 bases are TGTGCCACCAGCATAAGGGGAGATACCGGGGAGCTGTTTTTT. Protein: CATSIRGDTGELFF.

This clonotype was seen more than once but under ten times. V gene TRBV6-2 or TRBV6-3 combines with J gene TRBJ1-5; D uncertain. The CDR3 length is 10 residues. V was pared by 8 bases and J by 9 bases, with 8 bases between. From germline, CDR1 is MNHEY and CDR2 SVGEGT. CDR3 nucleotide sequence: TGTGCCAGCGGCCCCAGGCCCCAGCATTTT. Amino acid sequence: CASGPRPQHF.

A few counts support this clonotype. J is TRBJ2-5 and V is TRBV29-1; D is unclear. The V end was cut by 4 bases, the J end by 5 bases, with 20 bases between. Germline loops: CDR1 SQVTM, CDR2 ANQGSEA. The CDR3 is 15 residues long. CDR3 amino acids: CSVVRFTEMKETQYF. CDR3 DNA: TGCAGCGTTGTAAGGTTCACAGAGATGAAGGAGACCCAGTACTTC. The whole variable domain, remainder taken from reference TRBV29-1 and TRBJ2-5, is SAVISQKPSRDICQRGTSLTIQCQVDSQVTMMFWYRQQPGQSLTLIATANQGSEATYESGFVIDKFPISRPNLTFSTLTVSNMSPEDSSIYLCSVVRFTEMKETQYFGPGTRLLVL.

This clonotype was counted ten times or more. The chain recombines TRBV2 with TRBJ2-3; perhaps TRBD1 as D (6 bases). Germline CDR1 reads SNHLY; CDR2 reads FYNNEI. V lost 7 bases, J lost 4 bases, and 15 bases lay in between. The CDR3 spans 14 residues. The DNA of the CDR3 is TGTGCCAGCATCTCGGCCAGGGGAGCAGATACGCAGTATTTT. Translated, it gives CASISARGADTQYF.

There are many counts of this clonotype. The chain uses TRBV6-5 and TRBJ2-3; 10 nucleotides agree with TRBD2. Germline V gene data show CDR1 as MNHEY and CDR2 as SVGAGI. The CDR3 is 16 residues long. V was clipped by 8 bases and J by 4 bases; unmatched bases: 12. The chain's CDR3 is CASHPQSGRAPDTQYF. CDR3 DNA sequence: TGTGCCAGCCACCCACAGAGCGGGAGGGCCCCAGATACGCAGTATTTT.

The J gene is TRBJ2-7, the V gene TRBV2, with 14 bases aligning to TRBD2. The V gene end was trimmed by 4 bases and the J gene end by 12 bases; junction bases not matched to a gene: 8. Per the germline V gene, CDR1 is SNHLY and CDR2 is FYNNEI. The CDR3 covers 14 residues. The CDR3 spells CASSGPGLAGEGYV. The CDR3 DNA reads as TGTGCCAGCAGTGGACCGGGACTAGCGGGAGAGGGGTACGTC.

CDR3 in DNA: TGTGCCAGCAGCTTAGGGGGAACCTTCACAGATACGCAGTATTTT. Translating it yields CASSLGGTFTDTQYF. The gene calls are TRBV7-2 and TRBJ2-3; D gene ambiguous. Trimming cost V 1 base and J 2 bases, with 10 bases left between them. The CDR3 consists of 15 residues. Germline V lookup: CDR1 SGHTA, CDR2 FQGNSA. Supplemented by reference TRBV7-2 and TRBJ2-3, the full variable domain reads GAGVSQSPSNKVTEKGKDVELRCDPISGHTALYWYRQSLGQGLEFLIYFQGNSAPDKSGLPSDRFSAERTGGSVSTLTIQRTQQEDSAVYLCASSLGGTFTDTQYFGPGTRLTVL.

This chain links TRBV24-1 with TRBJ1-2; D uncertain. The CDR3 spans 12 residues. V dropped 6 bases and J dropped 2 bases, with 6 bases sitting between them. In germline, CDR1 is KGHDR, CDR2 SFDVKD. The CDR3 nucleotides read TGTGCCACCAGTACCATAAACTATGGCTACACCTTC. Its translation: CATSTINYGYTF.

The CDR3 reads CAWSQLAGVADTQYF. In DNA, the CDR3 is TGTGCCTGGAGCCAACTAGCGGGAGTGGCAGATACGCAGTATTTT. J is TRBJ2-3 and V is TRBV30, with 11 bases identical to TRBD2. This CDR3 spans 15 amino acids. The germline V gene encodes CDR1 GTSNPN and CDR2 SVGIG (reference sequence). Trimming at V came to 3 bases and at J to 4 bases, leaving 6 bases not matched to a gene.

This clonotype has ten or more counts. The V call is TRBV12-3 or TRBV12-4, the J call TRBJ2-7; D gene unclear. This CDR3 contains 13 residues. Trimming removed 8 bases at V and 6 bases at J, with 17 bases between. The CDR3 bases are TGTGCCAGCGGGGTGGAGTCCTGGAGCGAGCAGTACTTC. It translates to CASGVESWSEQYF.

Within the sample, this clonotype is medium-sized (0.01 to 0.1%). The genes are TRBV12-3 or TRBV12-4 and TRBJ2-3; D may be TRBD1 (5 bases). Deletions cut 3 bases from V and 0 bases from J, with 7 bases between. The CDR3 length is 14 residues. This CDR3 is CASSFDSSTDTQYF. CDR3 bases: TGTGCCAGCAGTTTCGACAGTAGCACAGATACGCAGTATTTT.

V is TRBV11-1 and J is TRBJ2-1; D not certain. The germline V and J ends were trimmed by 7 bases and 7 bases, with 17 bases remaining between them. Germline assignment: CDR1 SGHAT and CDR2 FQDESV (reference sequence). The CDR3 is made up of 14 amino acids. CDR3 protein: CASTQVLSDNEQFF. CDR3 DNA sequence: TGTGCCAGCACCCAAGTCCTCTCAGATAATGAGCAGTTCTTC.

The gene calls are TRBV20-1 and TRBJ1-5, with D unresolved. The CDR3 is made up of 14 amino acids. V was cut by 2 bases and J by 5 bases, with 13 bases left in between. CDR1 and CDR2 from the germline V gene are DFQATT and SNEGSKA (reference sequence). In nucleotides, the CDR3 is TGCAGTGCTAGAAAAGGTCCATTCGATCAGCCCCAGCATTTT. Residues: CSARKGPFDQPQHF.

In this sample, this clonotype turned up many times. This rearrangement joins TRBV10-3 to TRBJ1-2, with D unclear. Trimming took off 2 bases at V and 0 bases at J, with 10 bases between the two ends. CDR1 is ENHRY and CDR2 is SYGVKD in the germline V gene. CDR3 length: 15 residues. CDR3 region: CAISEADGANYGYTF. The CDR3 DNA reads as TGTGCCATCAGTGAGGCCGACGGAGCTAACTATGGCTACACCTTC.

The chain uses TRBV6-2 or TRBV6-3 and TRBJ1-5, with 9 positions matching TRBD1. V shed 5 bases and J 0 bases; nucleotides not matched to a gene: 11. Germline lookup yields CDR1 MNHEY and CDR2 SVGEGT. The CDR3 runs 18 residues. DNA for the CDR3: TGTGCCAGCAGTCTACCAATCGGACAGGGGACTAGCAATCAGCCCCAGCATTTT. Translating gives CASSLPIGQGTSNQPQHF.

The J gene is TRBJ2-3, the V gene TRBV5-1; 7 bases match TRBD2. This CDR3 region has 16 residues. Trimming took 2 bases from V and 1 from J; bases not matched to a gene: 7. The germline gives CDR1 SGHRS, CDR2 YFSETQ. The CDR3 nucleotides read TGCGCCAGCAGCTTACCACTAGCGCAAGGCACAGATACGCAGTATTTT. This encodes CASSLPLAQGTDTQYF.